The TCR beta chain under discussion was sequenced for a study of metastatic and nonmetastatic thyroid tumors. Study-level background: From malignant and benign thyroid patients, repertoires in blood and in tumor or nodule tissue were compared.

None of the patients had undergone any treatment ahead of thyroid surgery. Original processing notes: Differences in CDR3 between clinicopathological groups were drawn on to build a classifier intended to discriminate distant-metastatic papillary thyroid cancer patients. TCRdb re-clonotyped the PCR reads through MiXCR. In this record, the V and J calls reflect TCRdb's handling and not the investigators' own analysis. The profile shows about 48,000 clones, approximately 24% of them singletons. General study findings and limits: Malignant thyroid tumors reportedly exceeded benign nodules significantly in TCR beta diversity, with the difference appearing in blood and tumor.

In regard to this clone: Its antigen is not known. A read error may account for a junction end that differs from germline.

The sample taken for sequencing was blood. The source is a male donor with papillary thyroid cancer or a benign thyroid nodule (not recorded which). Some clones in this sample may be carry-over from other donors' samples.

CDR3 region: CASSKATGSNEKLFF. Here the CDR3 DNA reads TGTGCCAGCAGTAAAGCCACAGGGTCGAATGAAAAACTGTTTTTT. The chain carries TRBV6-1 and TRBJ1-4; tentative D call: TRBD1 (6 bases). Germline V lookup: CDR1 MNHNS, CDR2 SASEGT. This CDR3 is built from 15 residues.